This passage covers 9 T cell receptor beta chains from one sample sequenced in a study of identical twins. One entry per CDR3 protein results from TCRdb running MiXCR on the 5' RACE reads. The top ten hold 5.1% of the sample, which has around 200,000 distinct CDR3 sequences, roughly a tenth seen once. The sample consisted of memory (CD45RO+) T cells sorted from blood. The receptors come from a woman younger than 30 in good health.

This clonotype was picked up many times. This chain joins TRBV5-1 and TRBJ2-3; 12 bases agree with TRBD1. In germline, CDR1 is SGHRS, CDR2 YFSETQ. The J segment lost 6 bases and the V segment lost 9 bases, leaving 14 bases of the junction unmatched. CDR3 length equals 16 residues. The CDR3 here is CATSAPGQGAGDTQYF. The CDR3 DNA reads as TGCGCCACCTCGGCGCCGGGACAGGGGGCCGGGGATACGCAGTATTTT.

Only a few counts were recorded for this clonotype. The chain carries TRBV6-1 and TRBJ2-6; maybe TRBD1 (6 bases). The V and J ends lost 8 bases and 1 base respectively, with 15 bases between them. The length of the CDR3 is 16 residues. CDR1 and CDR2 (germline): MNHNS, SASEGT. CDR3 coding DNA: TGTGCCAGCGCACGACAGGCTTGGTCTGGGGCCAACGTCCTGACTTTC. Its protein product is CASARQAWSGANVLTF.

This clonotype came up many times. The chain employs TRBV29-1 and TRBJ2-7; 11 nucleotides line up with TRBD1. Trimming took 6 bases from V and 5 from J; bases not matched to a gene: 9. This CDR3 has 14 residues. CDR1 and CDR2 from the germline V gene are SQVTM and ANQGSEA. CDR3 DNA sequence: TGCAGCGTCGGGAGGACAGGGGGCTCGAACGAGCAGTACTTC. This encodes CSVGRTGGSNEQYF.

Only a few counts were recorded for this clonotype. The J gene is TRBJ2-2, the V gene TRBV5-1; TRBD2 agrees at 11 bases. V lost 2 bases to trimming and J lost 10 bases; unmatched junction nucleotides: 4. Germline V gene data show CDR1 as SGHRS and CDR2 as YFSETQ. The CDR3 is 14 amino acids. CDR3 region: CASSFTSGGTELFF. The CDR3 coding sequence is TGCGCCAGCAGCTTCACTAGCGGGGGTACGGAGCTGTTTTTT.

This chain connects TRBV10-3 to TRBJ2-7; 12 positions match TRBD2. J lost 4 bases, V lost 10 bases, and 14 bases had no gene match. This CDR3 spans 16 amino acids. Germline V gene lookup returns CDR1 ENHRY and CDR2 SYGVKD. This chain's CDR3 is CATAGGLGLAGYEQYF. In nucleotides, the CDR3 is TGTGCCACCGCAGGCGGGCTAGGACTAGCGGGATACGAGCAGTACTTC.

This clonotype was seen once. The CDR3 spells CACTKEVAWGPGSEQFF. In DNA form, the CDR3 reads TGTGCCTGCACCAAGGAGGTAGCGTGGGGACCTGGTAGTGAGCAGTTCTTC. This chain links TRBV30 with TRBJ2-1; D tentatively reads TRBD1 or TRBD2 (5 bases each). Deletions cut 6 bases from V and 9 bases from J, with 30 bases between. Germline CDR1 is GTSNPN and CDR2 is SVGIG (reference sequence). The CDR3 is 17 amino acids.

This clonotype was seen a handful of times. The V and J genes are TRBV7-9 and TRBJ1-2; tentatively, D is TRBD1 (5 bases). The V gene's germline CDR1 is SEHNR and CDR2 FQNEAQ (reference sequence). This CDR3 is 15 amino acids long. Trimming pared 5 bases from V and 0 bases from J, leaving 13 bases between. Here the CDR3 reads CASSTTGEANYGYTF. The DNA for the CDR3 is TGTGCCAGCAGCACAACAGGAGAGGCTAACTATGGCTACACCTTC.

CDR3 residues: CASSPHNTEAFF. The CDR3 DNA sequence: TGTGCCAGCAGCCCTCATAACACTGAAGCTTTCTTT. This chain connects TRBV9 to TRBJ1-1; the D is unclear. The CDR3 is made up of 12 amino acids. Germline-derived CDR1 and CDR2 are SGDLS and YYNGEE. Trimming left V 4 bases short and J 2 bases short, with 6 bases between.

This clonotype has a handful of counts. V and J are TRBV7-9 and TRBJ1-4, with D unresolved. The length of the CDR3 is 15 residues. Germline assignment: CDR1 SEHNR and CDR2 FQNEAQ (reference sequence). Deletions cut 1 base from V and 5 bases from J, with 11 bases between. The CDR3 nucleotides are TGTGCCAGCAGCTTAGGGGAGGGCTGGAATGAAAAACTGTTTTTT. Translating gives CASSLGEGWNEKLFF.